These 14 T cell receptor beta chains share one sample of origin, sequenced in a study of blood T cell repertoires in COVID-19 (dated by TCRdb to the early 2020s). Receptor libraries were prepared by the immunoSEQ multiplex PCR assay. TCRdb mirrors the immuneACCESS table, restricted to in-frame sequences. Some clones are absent from its copies; in checked studies, under half trace to an unresolved V gene, and the reason for the others is unknown. For this sample the table gives approximately 220,000 clones, of which 85% were detected only once. The top ten hold roughly 20% of the sample. Input material: PBMCs or T cells enriched from blood (not recorded which). These receptors were obtained from a man aged 35 to 55 who had recovered from COVID-19.

V usage is TRBV12-5 and J usage is TRBJ2-1, with 8 positions matching TRBD1. J lost 3 bases, V lost 5 bases, and 0 bases had no gene match. There are 13 residues in the CDR3. CDR1 and CDR2 from the germline V gene are LGHNT and FRNRAP. CDR3 loop: CASGTGGYNEQFF. In DNA, the CDR3 is TGTGCTAGTGGTACAGGGGGCTACAATGAGCAGTTCTTC.

The chain recombines TRBV9 with TRBJ1-1, with no clear D. The CDR3 covers 13 residues. Per the germline V gene, CDR1 is SGDLS and CDR2 is YYNGEE. V was clipped by 1 base and J by 8 bases, with 12 bases between them. The CDR3 reads CASSVSAGGEAFF. CDR3 nucleotides: TGTGCCAGCAGCGTATCAGCCGGCGGGGAAGCTTTCTTT.

The J gene is TRBJ2-5, the V gene TRBV29-1, with 8 positions matching TRBD2. V lost 7 bases and J lost 1; bases outside the gene matches: 8. The germline gives CDR1 SQVTM, CDR2 ANQGSEA. The CDR3 covers 14 residues. Here the CDR3 reads CSAPGRGGQETQYF. In DNA, the CDR3 is TGCAGCGCCCCGGGACGGGGGGGCCAAGAGACCCAGTACTTC.

V usage is TRBV28 and J usage is TRBJ1-6, with TRBD1 identical over 7 bases. V was clipped by 6 bases and J by 5 bases; unmatched bases: 7. CDR3 size: 15 residues. Germline V gene sequence: CDR1 MDHEN, CDR2 SYDVKM. The CDR3 region is CASSPSDRDNSPLHF. In DNA form, the CDR3 reads TGTGCCAGCAGCCCCTCAGACAGGGATAATTCACCCCTCCACTTT.

This clone has more than one count but fewer than ten. The chain is built from TRBV27 and TRBJ1-2, with 9 positions matching TRBD1. This CDR3 has 13 amino acids. The germline V gene encodes CDR1 MNHEY and CDR2 SMNVEV (reference sequence). Unmatched junction bases numbered 4, after V lost 4 bases and J lost 7 bases. CDR3: CASSSTGGRGYTF. The CDR3 coding sequence is TGTGCCAGCAGTTCCACAGGGGGCCGTGGCTACACCTTC.

The chain uses TRBV3-1 (or the pseudogene TRBV3-2) and TRBJ2-5; D is unclear. Germline V gene lookup returns CDR1 LGHDT and CDR2 YNNKEL (reference sequence). The CDR3 consists of 11 residues. V was clipped by 2 bases and J by 5 bases, with 3 bases between them. This CDR3 is CASSQTETQYF. The CDR3 region has the DNA TGTGCCAGCAGCCAAACTGAGACCCAGTACTTC.

In this sample, this clone turned up a few times. This chain connects TRBV6-5 to TRBJ2-7; 7 bases fit TRBD1. Germline trimming cut 6 bases from V and 6 bases from J; bases unmatched to any gene: 8. This CDR3 has 13 residues. Germline lookup yields CDR1 MNHEY and CDR2 SVGAGI. The CDR3 sequence is CASSLNRGGEQYF. In DNA form, the CDR3 reads TGTGCCAGCAGCTTAAACAGGGGTGGCGAGCAGTACTTC.

V and J are TRBV15 and TRBJ2-7; 8 nucleotides line up with TRBD1. This CDR3 has 16 amino acids. V dropped 3 bases and J dropped 3; count of bases not matched to a gene: 10. Germline loops: CDR1 LNHNV, CDR2 YYDKDF (reference sequence). CDR3 region: CATSSRDRKGDYEQYF. In nucleotides, the CDR3 is TGTGCCACCAGCAGTAGGGACAGGAAAGGGGACTACGAGCAGTACTTC.

This chain uses TRBV19 with TRBJ2-5, with 9 positions matching TRBD2. Germline loops: CDR1 LNHDA, CDR2 SQIVND (reference sequence). This CDR3 spans 15 amino acids. V dropped 4 bases and J dropped 4; count of bases not matched to a gene: 7. CDR3 sequence reads: CASSRLAGKAETQYF. CDR3 nucleotide sequence: TGTGCCAGTAGTAGGCTAGCGGGAAAGGCAGAGACCCAGTACTTC.

There are a few counts of this clone. The chain joins TRBV11-2 to TRBJ1-1; 9 positions match TRBD1. V trimming: 2 bases; J trimming: 7 bases; junction bases outside the gene matches: 8. The germline V gene encodes CDR1 SGHAT and CDR2 FQNNGV. The CDR3 extends over 15 amino acids. The CDR3 region is CASSLLQGAGGEAFF. The CDR3 DNA reads TGTGCCAGCAGCTTATTACAGGGGGCCGGAGGTGAAGCTTTCTTT. The full variable domain, in which reference TRBV11-2 and TRBJ1-1 provide the parts outside the CDR3, is EAGVAQSPRYKIIEKRQSVAFWCNPISGHATLYWYQQILGQGPKLLIQFQNNGVVDDSQLPKDRFSAERLKGVDSTLKIQPAKLEDSAVYLCASSLLQGAGGEAFFGQGTRLTVV.

CDR3 nucleotides: TGCGCCAGCAGCCAAGCTAGCGGTTCCTACGAGCAGTACTTC. Its translation: CASSQASGSYEQYF. The V call is TRBV4-1, the J call TRBJ2-7; 7 bases match TRBD2. Trimming cost V 1 base and J 1 base; bases outside gene matches: 1. Germline CDR1 reads MGHRA; CDR2 reads YSYEKL. This CDR3 is built from 14 residues.

V gene TRBV6-1 combines with J gene TRBJ2-7; D not resolved. CDR1 and CDR2 (germline): MNHNS, SASEGT. The CDR3 is made up of 12 amino acids. The V and J ends lost 0 bases and 7 bases respectively, with 7 bases between them. This chain's CDR3 is CASSEAGQEQYF. CDR3 nucleotide sequence: TGTGCCAGCAGTGAAGCGGGCCAGGAGCAGTACTTC.

This clone came up once. This sequence joins TRBV6-2 or TRBV6-3 and TRBJ2-7, with 13 positions matching TRBD2. The CDR3 is made up of 17 amino acids. V was clipped by 4 bases and J by 5 bases; unmatched bases: 11. The germline V gene has CDR1 MNHEY and CDR2 SVGEGT. This CDR3 is CASSLYRTSGSWDEQYF. CDR3 in DNA: TGTGCCAGCAGTTTATACCGGACTAGCGGGAGTTGGGACGAGCAGTACTTC.

V and J are TRBV11-3 and TRBJ2-7, with D uncertain. CDR3 length equals 13 residues. Trimming removed 3 bases at V and 9 bases at J, with 15 bases between. Germline assignment: CDR1 SGHNT and CDR2 YENEEA. The CDR3 region has the DNA TGTGCCAGCAGCTTCGACAACGTCCCGGTGCAGTACTTC. Protein: CASSFDNVPVQYF.